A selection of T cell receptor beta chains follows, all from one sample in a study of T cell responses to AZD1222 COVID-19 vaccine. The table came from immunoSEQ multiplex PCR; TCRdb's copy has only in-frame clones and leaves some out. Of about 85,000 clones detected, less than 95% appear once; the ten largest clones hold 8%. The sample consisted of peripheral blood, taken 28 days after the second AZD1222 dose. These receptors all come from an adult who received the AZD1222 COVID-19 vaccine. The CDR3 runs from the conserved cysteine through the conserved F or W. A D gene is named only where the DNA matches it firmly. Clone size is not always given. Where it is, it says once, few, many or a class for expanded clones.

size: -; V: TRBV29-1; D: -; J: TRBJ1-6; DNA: TGCAGCGTGAGGGGGGGTCCTAATTCACCCCTCCACTTT; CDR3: CSVRGGPNSPLHF
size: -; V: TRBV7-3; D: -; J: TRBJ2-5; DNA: TGTGCCAGCAGCTTAACAGTTGGGGGTGAGACCCAGTACTTC; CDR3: CASSLTVGGETQYF
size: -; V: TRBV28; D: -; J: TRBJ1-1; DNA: TGTGCCAGCAGCCAAGCTGCAGGCGCGGTGACTGAAGCTTTCTTT; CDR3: CASSQAAGAVTEAFF
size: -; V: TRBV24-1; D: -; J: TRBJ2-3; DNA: TGTGCCACCAGGACCCATAGCACAGATACGCAGTATTTT; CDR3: CATRTHSTDTQYF
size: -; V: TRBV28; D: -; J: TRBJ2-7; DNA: TGTGCCAGCAGTTTAGAGGGGGGGGAGCAGTACTTC; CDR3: CASSLEGGEQYF
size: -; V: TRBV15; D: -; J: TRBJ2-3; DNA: TGTGCCACCAGCCTTCCAGGGCAGGGACGAACAGATACGCAGTATTTT; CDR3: CATSLPGQGRTDTQYF
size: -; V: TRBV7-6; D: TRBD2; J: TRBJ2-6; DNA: TGTGCCAGCAGCTTAGATGGCGGGGGTAGCTCTGGGGCCAACGTCCTGACTTTC; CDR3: CASSLDGGGSSGANVLTF
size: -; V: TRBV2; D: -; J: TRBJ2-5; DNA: TGTGCCAGCAGCTGGGGAACCCAAGAGACCCAGTACTTC; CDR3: CASSWGTQETQYF
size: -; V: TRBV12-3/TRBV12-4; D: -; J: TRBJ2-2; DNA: TGTGCCAGCAGTACACAGGGTCTCGGGGAGCTGTTTTTT; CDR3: CASSTQGLGELFF
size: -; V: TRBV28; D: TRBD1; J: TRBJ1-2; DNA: TGTGCCAGCAATATCGGACAGGTCTATGGCTACACCTTC; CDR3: CASNIGQVYGYTF
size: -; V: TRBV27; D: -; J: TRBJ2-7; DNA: TGTGCCAGCAGTCCGACGCTTTCTGAGCAGTACTTC; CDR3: CASSPTLSEQYF
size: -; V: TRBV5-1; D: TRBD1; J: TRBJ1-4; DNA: TGCGCCAGCAGCTTGGCCAGGGGACAGGATAATGAAAAACTGTTTTTT; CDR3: CASSLARGQDNEKLFF
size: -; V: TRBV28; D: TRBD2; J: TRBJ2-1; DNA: TGTGCCAGCAGTCAAACTAGCGGGGGATACAATGAGCAGTTCTTC; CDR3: CASSQTSGGYNEQFF
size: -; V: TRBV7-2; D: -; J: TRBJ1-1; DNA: TGTGCCAGCAGCTCCCGCCAGACTCTGAACACTGAAGCTTTCTTT; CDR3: CASSSRQTLNTEAFF
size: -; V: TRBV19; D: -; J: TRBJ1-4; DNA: TGTGCCAGTAGTTGGGACAAGGATGAAAAACTGTTTTTT; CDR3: CASSWDKDEKLFF
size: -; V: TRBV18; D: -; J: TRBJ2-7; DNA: TGTGCCAGCTCACCCAAAAGGGGGCGTAATCGGGAGTACGAGCAGTACTTC; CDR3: CASSPKRGRNREYEQYF
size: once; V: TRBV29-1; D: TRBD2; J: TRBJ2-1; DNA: TGCAGCTTCGGACTAGCGTACAATGAGCAGTTCTTC; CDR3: CSFGLAYNEQFF
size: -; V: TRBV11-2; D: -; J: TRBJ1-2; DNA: TGTGCCAGCAGCCCGGACTGGAACTATGGCTACACCTTC; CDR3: CASSPDWNYGYTF
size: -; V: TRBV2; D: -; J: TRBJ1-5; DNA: TGTGCCAGCAGTGAGGGCTTTGTGAGCAATCAGCCCCAGCATTTT; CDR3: CASSEGFVSNQPQHF
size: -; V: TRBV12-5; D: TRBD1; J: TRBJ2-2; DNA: TGTGCTAGTGGTTTGGTAACTCGCTGGACAGGGGGTTCGCACACCGGGGAGCTGTTTTTT; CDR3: CASGLVTRWTGGSHTGELFF
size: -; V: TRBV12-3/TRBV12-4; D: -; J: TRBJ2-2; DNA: TGTGCCAGCAGTCCCAGGGATTGGGGGGAGCTGTTTTTT; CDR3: CASSPRDWGELFF
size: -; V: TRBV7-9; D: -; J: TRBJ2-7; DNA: TGTGCCAGCAGCTTAGCGGGGACCACTAAGATTGTCGAGCAGTACTTC; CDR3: CASSLAGTTKIVEQYF
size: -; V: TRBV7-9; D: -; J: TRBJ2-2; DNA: TGTGCCAGCGGTCCCAATAGCTTGAACACCGGGGAGCTGTTTTTT; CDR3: CASGPNSLNTGELFF
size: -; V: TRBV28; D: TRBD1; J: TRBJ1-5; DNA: TGTGCCAGCAGCTCCCCGGGACAGAAAAATCAGCCCCAGCATTTT; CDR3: CASSSPGQKNQPQHF
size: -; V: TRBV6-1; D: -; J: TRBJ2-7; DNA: TGTGCCAGCAGTGAAGGGTACGAGCAGTACTTC; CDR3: CASSEGYEQYF
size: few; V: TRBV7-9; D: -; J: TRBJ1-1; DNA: TGTGCCAGCAGCCCCATGGGACGGTCCACTGAAGCTTTCTTT; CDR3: CASSPMGRSTEAFF
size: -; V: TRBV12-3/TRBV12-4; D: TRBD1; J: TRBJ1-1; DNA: TGTGCCAGCACAGGGGGATCTGAAGCTTTCTTT; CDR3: CASTGGSEAFF
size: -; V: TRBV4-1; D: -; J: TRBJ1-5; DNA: TGCGCCAGCAGCCAAGGCTGGGGACCGGATAGCAATCAGCCCCAGCATTTT; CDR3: CASSQGWGPDSNQPQHF
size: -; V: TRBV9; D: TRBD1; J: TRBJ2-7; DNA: TGTGCCAGCAGCGTCTTAGCAGGACAGGGTTACTACGAGCAGTACTTC; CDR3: CASSVLAGQGYYEQYF
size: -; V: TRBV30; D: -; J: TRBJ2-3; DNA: TGTGCCTGGAGTGTACCAGGGGGCACAGATACGCAGTATTTT; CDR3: CAWSVPGGTDTQYF
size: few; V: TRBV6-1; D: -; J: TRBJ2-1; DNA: TGTGCCAGCAGTGATTGGGCCTGGGAGCAGTTCTTC; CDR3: CASSDWAWEQFF
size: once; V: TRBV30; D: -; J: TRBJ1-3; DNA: TGTGCCTGGTTCAACTCGGGAAACACCATATATTTT; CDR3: CAWFNSGNTIYF
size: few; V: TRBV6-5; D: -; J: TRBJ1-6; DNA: TGTGCCAGCAGTTACAGCCGACAGTCCTATAATTCACCCCTCCACTTT; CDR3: CASSYSRQSYNSPLHF
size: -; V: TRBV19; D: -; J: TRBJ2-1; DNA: TGTGCCAGTAGTATAGATAGGTGGACGATGCAGTTCTTC; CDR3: CASSIDRWTMQFF
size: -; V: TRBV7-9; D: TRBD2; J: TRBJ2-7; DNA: TGTGCCAGCAGCGGCCATAGCGGGAGGGCCATCTACGAGCAGTACTTC; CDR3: CASSGHSGRAIYEQYF
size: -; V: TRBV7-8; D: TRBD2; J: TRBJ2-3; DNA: TGTGCCAGCAGCTCCCCCCGCCATTGGTTAGCGGGAGGGCCTAAGGATACGCAGTATTTT; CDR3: CASSSPRHWLAGGPKDTQYF
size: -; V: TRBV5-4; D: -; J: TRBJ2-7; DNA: TGTGCCAGCAGCTTCGGCGGGCCCCGAACCTACGAGCAGTACTTC; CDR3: CASSFGGPRTYEQYF
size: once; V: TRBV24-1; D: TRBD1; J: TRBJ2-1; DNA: TGTGCCACCAGTCCCGACAGGGGGCAACGGTTCTTC; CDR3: CATSPDRGQRFF
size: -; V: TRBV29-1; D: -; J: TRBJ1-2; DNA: TGCAGCGTTTCAGGGGAAGCCTATGGCTACACCTTC; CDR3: CSVSGEAYGYTF
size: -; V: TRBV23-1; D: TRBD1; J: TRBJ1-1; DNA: TGCGCCAGGAATCCAGGGGGTTCGAACACTGAAGCTTTCTTT; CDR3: CARNPGGSNTEAFF
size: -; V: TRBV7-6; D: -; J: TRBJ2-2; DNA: TGTGCCAGCAGCAGGGATTTTAGGGACGGGGAGCTGTTTTTT; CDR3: CASSRDFRDGELFF
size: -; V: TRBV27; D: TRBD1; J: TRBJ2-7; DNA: TGTGCCAGCAGTCCACGGAGACAGGGTGGGTACGAGCAGTACTTC; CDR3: CASSPRRQGGYEQYF
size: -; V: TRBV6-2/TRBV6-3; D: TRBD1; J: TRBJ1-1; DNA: TGTGCCAGCAGTTACTCGTTAGGACAGGGGGTTGGAACGAACACTGAAGCTTTCTTT; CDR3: CASSYSLGQGVGTNTEAFF
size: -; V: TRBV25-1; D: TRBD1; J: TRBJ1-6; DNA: TGTGCCAGCAGGGACGACAGGGGCCGTTCACCCCTCCACTTT; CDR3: CASRDDRGRSPLHF
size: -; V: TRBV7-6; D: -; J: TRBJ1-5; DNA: TGTGCCAGCAGCTTAGTATCCAATAGCAATCAGCCCCAGCATTTT; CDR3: CASSLVSNSNQPQHF
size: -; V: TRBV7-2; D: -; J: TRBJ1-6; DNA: TGTGCCAGCAGCTCCCACGGTAGGGGTATTGCGTCACCCCTCCACTTT; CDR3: CASSSHGRGIASPLHF
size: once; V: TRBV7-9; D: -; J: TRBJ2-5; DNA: TGTGCCAGCAGCCCCCGGGGGGCTAGCGTTCAAGAGACCCAGTACTTC; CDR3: CASSPRGASVQETQYF
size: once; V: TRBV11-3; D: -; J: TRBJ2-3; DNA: TGTGCCAGCAGCTTAGGTGGCGGTAGCACAGATACGCAGTATTTT; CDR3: CASSLGGGSTDTQYF
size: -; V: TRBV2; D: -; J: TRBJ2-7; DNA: TGTGCCAGCAGTCCGATGTACGAGCAGTACTTC; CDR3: CASSPMYEQYF
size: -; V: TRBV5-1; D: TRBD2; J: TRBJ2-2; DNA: TGCGCCAGCAGCTTGTACGGGACTAGCGGCACCGGGGAGCTGTTTTTT; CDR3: CASSLYGTSGTGELFF
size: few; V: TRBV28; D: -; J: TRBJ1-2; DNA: TGTGCCAGCAGCCGAGGCGGATCTAACTATGGCTACACCTTC; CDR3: CASSRGGSNYGYTF
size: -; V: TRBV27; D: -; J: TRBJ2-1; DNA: TGTGCCAGCAAAGGGAACAATGAGCAGTTCTTC; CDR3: CASKGNNEQFF
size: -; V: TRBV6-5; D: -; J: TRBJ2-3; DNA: TGTGCCAGCAGCGCCACAGATACGCAGTATTTT; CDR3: CASSATDTQYF
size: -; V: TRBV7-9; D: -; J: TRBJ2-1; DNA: TGTGCCAGCAGCCGTTCAGTGATTGAGCAGTTCTTC; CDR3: CASSRSVIEQFF
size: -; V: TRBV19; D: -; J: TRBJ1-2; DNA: TGTGCCAGTAGTATTCAGGGGACCGGAGGTGGCTACACCTTC; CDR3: CASSIQGTGGGYTF